Below are 32 T cell receptor beta chains sequenced from a single sample in a study of blood T cell repertoires in COVID-19. Repertoires were generated with immunoSEQ multiplex PCR, while TCRdb's copy carries only in-frame clones and drops some. This sample has just over 90,000 clones; 86% occur once, and the top ten carry under 20%. Sample: peripheral blood. All receptors come from a woman of 80 years or more with acute or convalescent COVID-19.

V and J are TRBV4-1 and TRBJ2-1; weak D call: TRBD1 (5 bases). Trimming shortened V by 3 bases and J by 7 bases, and 16 bases separated the two germline ends. This CDR3 is 15 amino acids long. Germline CDR1 and CDR2: MGHRA and YSYEKL. The CDR3 coding sequence is TGCGCCAGCAGCCAGGTCCCTGGGGCAGGGAATGAGCAGTTCTTC. As protein: CASSQVPGAGNEQFF.

DNA for the CDR3: TGCGCCAGCAGCTTTAGTGGGTTTGTGGAGGAGACCCAGTACTTC. It yields the protein CASSFSGFVEETQYF. The chain joins TRBV5-1 to TRBJ2-5; the D is unclear. CDR1 and CDR2 from the germline V gene are SGHRS and YFSETQ. This CDR3 spans 15 amino acids. V lost 2 bases and J 5 bases, leaving 16 bases between the germline ends.

In its sample, this clone was seen a few times. Other DNA variants within this sample encode the same CDR3. The chain couples TRBV2 to TRBJ1-2, with a tentative D call TRBD1 (6 bases). The CDR3 is 13 residues long. V gave up 4 bases and J gave up 3 bases, with 9 bases separating them. The germline CDR1 and CDR2 sequences are SNHLY and FYNNEI. This CDR3 reads CASSGTGYYGYTF. CDR3 DNA sequence: TGTGCCAGCAGTGGCACAGGGTACTATGGCTACACCTTC.

The chain combines TRBV7-2 with TRBJ2-7; tentative D call: TRBD1 (6 bases). The germline CDR1 and CDR2 sequences are SGHTA and FQGNSA. This CDR3 spans 14 amino acids. V was trimmed by 0 bases and J by 6 bases, leaving 12 bases between them. As DNA, the CDR3 is TGTGCCAGCAGCTTAGCATTAAGCAGGGGCGAGCAGTACTTC. Protein product: CASSLALSRGEQYF.

The V and J genes are TRBV2 and TRBJ2-5; 10 bases line up with TRBD2. The CDR3 extends over 14 amino acids. The trim removed 6 bases at V and 5 bases at J, leaving 6 bases unmatched. Germline CDR1 SNHLY, CDR2 FYNNEI. CDR3 sequence reads: CASRPSGGGETQYF. The CDR3 bases are TGTGCCAGCAGACCCAGCGGGGGGGGTGAGACCCAGTACTTC.

This chain connects TRBV2 to TRBJ1-1; TRBD1 aligns across 7 bases. CDR3 length equals 14 residues. Germline V gene sequence: CDR1 SNHLY, CDR2 FYNNEI. V was clipped by 7 bases and J by 5 bases; unmatched bases: 10. The CDR3 region has the DNA TGTGCCAGCATTTACAGGGGTTTATGGACTGAAGCTTTCTTT. Its protein product is CASIYRGLWTEAFF.

The chain has TRBV10-3 and TRBJ1-1; 8 positions agree with TRBD1. Germline values: CDR1 ENHRY, CDR2 SYGVKD. V dropped 8 bases and J dropped 1; count of bases not matched to a gene: 9. The CDR3 totals 15 residues. The CDR3 region has the DNA TGTGCCATCGGGCAGGGGGCCGCCGGGAACACTGAAGCTTTCTTT. Protein product: CAIGQGAAGNTEAFF.

The chain recombines TRBV11-2 with TRBJ2-1, with D possibly TRBD1 on 6 matching bases. CDR1 is SGHAT and CDR2 is FQNNGV in the germline V gene. V lost 5 bases, J lost 7 bases, and 15 bases lay in between. The CDR3 covers 14 residues. CDR3 loop: CASSVTGIENEQFF. The CDR3 bases are TGTGCCAGCAGCGTCACAGGGATCGAAAATGAGCAGTTCTTC.

The chain combines TRBV10-1 with TRBJ2-3, with D possibly TRBD2 on 6 matching bases. The V gene lost 8 bases and the J gene lost 2 bases, with 14 bases spanning the gap. This CDR3 spans 14 amino acids. The V gene's germline CDR1 is WNHNN and CDR2 SYGVQD (reference sequence). As DNA, the CDR3 is TGCGCCAGCTCGGGGGTAGCCGACACAGATACGCAGTATTTT. Its translation: CASSGVADTDTQYF.

This chain uses TRBV3-1 (or the pseudogene TRBV3-2) with TRBJ2-3; D is uncertain. Germline lookup yields CDR1 LGHDT and CDR2 YNNKEL (reference sequence). Trimming removed 5 bases at V and 6 bases at J, with 9 bases between. There are 12 residues in the CDR3. CDR3 loop: CASSAAGDTQYF. The CDR3 bases are TGTGCCAGCAGCGCGGCCGGGGATACGCAGTATTTT.

The J gene is TRBJ1-4, the V gene TRBV4-1; 7 nucleotides match TRBD1. The CDR3 loop spans 13 amino acids. The V segment lost 10 bases and the J segment 1 base; nucleotides outside the gene matches: 3. Germline V gene sequence: CDR1 MGHRA, CDR2 YSYEKL. The CDR3 is CATRTGTNEKLFF. CDR3 nucleotides: TGCGCCACCCGGACAGGAACTAATGAAAAACTGTTTTTT.

The genes are TRBV18 and TRBJ2-1; a weak D match, TRBD1 (6 bases). The CDR3 is 12 amino acids. The germline V and J ends were trimmed by 3 bases and 10 bases, with 10 bases remaining between them. The germline gives CDR1 KGHSH, CDR2 LQKENI. CDR3 in DNA: TGTGCCAGCTCACCGGGGGCATGGGAGCAGTTCTTC. Its translation is CASSPGAWEQFF.

The chain employs TRBV6-5 and TRBJ2-1, with a tentative D call TRBD1 (6 bases). Germline CDR1 reads MNHEY; CDR2 reads SVGAGI. Deletions cut 6 bases from V and 8 bases from J, with 8 bases between. The CDR3 is 11 residues long. The CDR3 sequence: CASRRQDEQFF. In DNA form, the CDR3 reads TGTGCCAGCAGAAGACAGGATGAGCAGTTCTTC.

J is TRBJ1-2 and V is TRBV6-5, with D uncertain. From germline, CDR1 is MNHEY and CDR2 SVGAGI. The CDR3 is 14 amino acids. Trimming left V 6 bases short and J 7 bases short, with 18 bases between. In DNA, the CDR3 is TGTGCCAGCAGGGCTATTCAGGTTTTCGGTGGCTACACCTTC. This gives the protein CASRAIQVFGGYTF.

The chain combines TRBV5-4 with TRBJ2-7; D perhaps matches TRBD1 (6 bases). Deletions cut 2 bases from V and 3 bases from J, with 15 bases between. This CDR3 comprises 15 residues. Per the germline V gene, CDR1 is SGHNT and CDR2 is YYREEE (reference sequence). Here the CDR3 reads CASSFRAGESYEQYF. The CDR3 DNA reads as TGTGCCAGCAGCTTTAGGGCAGGGGAAAGCTACGAGCAGTACTTC.

The rearrangement joins TRBV21-1 to TRBJ1-5; the listed D gene, TRBD1, was not tested against the DNA. TRBV21-1 is marked as a pseudogene. The CDR3 runs 17 residues. For the CDR3, the DNA is TGTGCCAGCAGGGTTCGCCGTGACACAAAGCTCAATCAGCCCCAGCATTTT. This gives the protein CASRVRRDTKLNQPQHF.

This clone has just one count. The gene calls are TRBV7-3 and TRBJ2-5; 8 bases are a match to TRBD2. V gave up 4 bases and J gave up 5 bases; unmatched junction bases: 9. The CDR3 length is 15 residues. From germline, CDR1 is SGHTA and CDR2 FQGTGA. DNA for the CDR3: TGTGCCAGCAGCTGGGCGGGGGGTTCATGGGAGACCCAGTACTTC. It specifies CASSWAGGSWETQYF.

The chain recombines TRBV2 with TRBJ2-3, with D hard to call. Germline-derived CDR1 and CDR2 are SNHLY and FYNNEI. This CDR3 is built from 15 residues. The V gene lost 0 bases and the J gene lost 0 bases, with 7 bases spanning the gap. The CDR3 here is CASSEAQASTDTQYF. The CDR3 DNA reads TGTGCCAGCAGTGAAGCGCAAGCGAGCACAGATACGCAGTATTTT. The full variable domain, in which reference TRBV2 and TRBJ2-3 provide the parts outside the CDR3, is EPEVTQTPSHQVTQMGQEVILRCVPISNHLYFYWYRQILGQKVEFLVSFYNNEISEKSEIFDDQFSVERPDGSNFTLKIRSTKLEDSAMYFCASSEAQASTDTQYFGPGTRLTVL.

The chain joins TRBV3-1 (or the pseudogene TRBV3-2) to TRBJ2-2; D might be TRBD2 (5 bases). Trimming cost V 2 bases and J 5 bases, with 9 bases left between them. CDR1 and CDR2 from the germline V gene are LGHDT and YNNKEL (reference sequence). The CDR3 totals 14 residues. The CDR3 nucleotides are TGTGCCAGCAGCCAATCGGGCGGGACCGGGGAGCTGTTTTTT. Amino acids: CASSQSGGTGELFF.

J is TRBJ2-7 and V is TRBV6-5; the match to TRBD1 covers 7 bases. This CDR3 has 15 residues. CDR1 is MNHEY, CDR2 SVGAGI, per germline. The J segment lost 3 bases and the V segment lost 5 bases, leaving 10 bases of the junction unmatched. The chain's CDR3 is CASSTQGDRDYEQYF. Written as DNA, the CDR3 is TGTGCCAGCAGTACTCAGGGGGATCGCGACTACGAGCAGTACTTC.

The chain is built from TRBV11-3 and TRBJ1-2; the D is unclear. Trimming pared 1 base from V and 6 bases from J, leaving 9 bases between. Per the germline V gene, CDR1 is SGHNT and CDR2 is YENEEA. The CDR3 totals 13 residues. CDR3 sequence (DNA): TGTGCCAGCAGCTTAGTATTTGGCCATGGCTACACCTTC. Protein: CASSLVFGHGYTF.

The chain recombines TRBV2 with TRBJ2-5; 8 nucleotides match TRBD1. CDR1 and CDR2 (germline): SNHLY, FYNNEI. After removal of 2 bases from V and 6 bases from J, the junction contained 5 bases not matched to a gene. The CDR3 contains 14 residues. The CDR3 bases are TGTGCCAGCAGTGAACAGGGGGCGCAAAAGACCCAGTACTTC. Translating it yields CASSEQGAQKTQYF.

This clone was counted only a few times. The chain links TRBV9 to TRBJ2-7; TRBD2 might be the D (5 bases). V was clipped by 4 bases and J by 2 bases, with 10 bases between them. Germline-derived CDR1 and CDR2 are SGDLS and YYNGEE. The CDR3 runs to 13 residues. CDR3 amino acids: CASSPGVPYEQYF. The CDR3 nucleotides are TGTGCCAGCAGCCCCGGGGTGCCCTACGAGCAGTACTTC.

This rearrangement joins TRBV7-8 to TRBJ2-7; D is possibly TRBD1 (5 bases). CDR1 and CDR2 (germline): SGHVS, FQNEAQ. V was shortened by 5 bases and J by 5 bases, with 10 bases between the two germline ends. The CDR3 is 12 amino acids. The chain's CDR3 is CASSIQGHEQYF. DNA of the CDR3: TGTGCCAGCAGCATCCAGGGCCACGAGCAGTACTTC.

This clone has only one observation. The same CDR3 also results from other DNA sequences found in this sample. The chain carries TRBV5-1 and TRBJ1-1; no clear D gene. The CDR3 loop spans 14 amino acids. The V and J ends lost 0 bases and 2 bases respectively, with 8 bases between them. Germline V gives CDR1 SGHRS, CDR2 YFSETQ. CDR3 DNA sequence: TGCGCCAGCAGCTTGGGAGGGCAAAACACTGAAGCTTTCTTT. Protein sequence: CASSLGGQNTEAFF. The entire variable domain, with the rest obtained from reference TRBV5-1 and TRBJ1-1, is as follows: KAGVTQTPRYLIKTRGQQVTLSCSPISGHRSVSWYQQTPGQGLQFLFEYFSETQRNKGNFPGRFSGRQFSNSRSEMNVSTLELGDSALYLCASSLGGQNTEAFFGQGTRLTVV.

The rearrangement links TRBV24-1 to TRBJ2-2; a possible D gene is TRBD1 (6 bases). This CDR3 has 16 amino acids. Germline V gene lookup returns CDR1 KGHDR and CDR2 SFDVKD. V lost 4 bases to trimming and J lost 6 bases, with 17 bases between them. The CDR3 DNA sequence: TGTGCCACCAGTGAACCAGGGTGGGGGCACGCCGGGGAGCTGTTTTTT. Its protein product is CATSEPGWGHAGELFF.

This clone has just one count. The chain combines TRBV24-1 with TRBJ1-1, with D unclear. Trimming removed 3 bases from V and 11 bases from J, with 12 bases in between. CDR3 size: 12 residues. Per the germline V gene, CDR1 is KGHDR and CDR2 is SFDVKD. This CDR3 is CATSDVEGSAFF. The CDR3 DNA reads as TGTGCCACCAGTGATGTCGAGGGAAGCGCTTTCTTT.

The rearrangement joins TRBV24-1 to TRBJ1-4; D possibly corresponds to TRBD1 (5 bases). The V and J ends lost 2 bases and 5 bases respectively, with 8 bases between them. CDR3 length equals 14 residues. Germline CDR1 KGHDR, CDR2 SFDVKD. CDR3 residues: CATSDSGGNEKLFF. As DNA, the CDR3 is TGTGCCACCAGTGATTCGGGGGGGAATGAAAAACTGTTTTTT.

The rearrangement joins TRBV9 to TRBJ1-1; 7 nucleotides align to TRBD1. The germline V gene encodes CDR1 SGDLS and CDR2 YYNGEE. The CDR3 runs 16 residues. V trimming: 3 bases; J trimming: 10 bases; junction bases outside the gene matches: 18. The CDR3 region is CASSDLGTAGLGGAFF. CDR3 coding DNA: TGTGCCAGCAGCGACCTAGGGACAGCCGGTCTGGGGGGAGCTTTCTTT.

The chain carries TRBV11-3 and TRBJ2-5, with 7 positions matching TRBD2. Germline V gene sequence: CDR1 SGHNT, CDR2 YENEEA. The CDR3 has 14 residues. The V gene end was trimmed by 8 bases and the J gene end by 0 bases; junction bases not matched to a gene: 6. The CDR3 sequence: CASRGGPDQETQYF. CDR3 DNA sequence: TGTGCCAGCCGGGGAGGGCCGGACCAAGAGACCCAGTACTTC.

V gene TRBV19 combines with J gene TRBJ1-4; 12 bases line up with TRBD1. Looked up from germline, CDR1 is LNHDA and CDR2 is SQIVND (reference sequence). V lost 5 bases to trimming and J lost 8 bases; unmatched junction nucleotides: 6. The CDR3 contains 15 residues. The CDR3 spells CASSARDRGHEKLFF. The CDR3 coding sequence is TGTGCCAGTAGTGCCCGGGACAGGGGGCACGAAAAACTGTTTTTT.

This sequence joins TRBV5-4 and TRBJ2-5; D might be TRBD1 (6 bases). The CDR3 runs 13 residues. Trimming removed 1 base from V and 5 bases from J, with 9 bases in between. CDR1 and CDR2 from the germline V gene are SGHNT and YYREEE (reference sequence). CDR3 bases: TGTGCCAGCAGCTTGCAGGGGTGGGAGACCCAGTACTTC. Protein product: CASSLQGWETQYF.